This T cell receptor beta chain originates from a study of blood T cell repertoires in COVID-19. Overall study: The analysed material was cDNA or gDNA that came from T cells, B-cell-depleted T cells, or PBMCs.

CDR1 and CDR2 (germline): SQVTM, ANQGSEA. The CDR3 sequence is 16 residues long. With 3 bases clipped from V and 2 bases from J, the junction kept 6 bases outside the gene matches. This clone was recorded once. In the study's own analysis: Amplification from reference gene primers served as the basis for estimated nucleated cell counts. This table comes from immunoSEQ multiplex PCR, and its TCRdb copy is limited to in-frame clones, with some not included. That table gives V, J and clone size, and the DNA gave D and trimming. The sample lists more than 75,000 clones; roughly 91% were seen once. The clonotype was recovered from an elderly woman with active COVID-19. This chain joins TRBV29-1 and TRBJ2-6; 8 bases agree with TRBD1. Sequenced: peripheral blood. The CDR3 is CSVEAGGLPGANVLTF. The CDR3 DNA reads TGCAGCGTTGAGGCAGGGGGCTTACCTGGGGCCAACGTCCTGACTTTC.